Presented here are 13 T cell receptor beta chains from one specimen sequenced in a study of blood T cell repertoires in COVID-19. Produced via immunoSEQ multiplex PCR; TCRdb's table is partial and in-frame only. The repertoire has around 250,000 clones, around 80% of them found once; the top ten carry roughly 9.4%. Specimen: peripheral blood. The source of these receptors is a man aged 35 to 55 with active or convalescent COVID-19.

This sequence joins TRBV24-1 and TRBJ2-1, with 7 bases identical to TRBD2. The germline CDR1 and CDR2 sequences are KGHDR and SFDVKD. V shed 5 bases, J shed 5 bases, and the junction held 14 bases outside the gene matches. The CDR3 is made up of 17 amino acids. The CDR3 bases are TGTGCCACCAGTGTCGCGGGGGATGGAGCGGAGAACAATGAGCAGTTCTTC. This encodes CATSVAGDGAENNEQFF.

The chain joins TRBV5-6 to TRBJ2-6, with TRBD1 matching over 8 bases. The CDR3 extends over 18 amino acids. V was clipped by 0 bases and J by 1 base; unmatched bases: 6. CDR1 is SGHDT, CDR2 YYEEEE, per germline. In DNA form, the CDR3 reads TGTGCCAGCAGCTTGGCGACAGGGGTTGCTTCTGGGGCCAACGTCCTGACTTTC. The encoded protein is CASSLATGVASGANVLTF. The whole variable domain, filled in from reference TRBV5-6 and TRBJ2-6, reads DAGVTQSPTHLIKTRGQQVTLRCSPKSGHDTVSWYQQALGQGPQFIFQYYEEEERQRGNFPDRFSGHQFPNYSSELNVNALLLGDSALYLCASSLATGVASGANVLTFGAGSRLTVL.

The V call is TRBV7-2, the J call TRBJ1-2; D gene unclear. CDR3 size: 13 residues. Germline CDR1 and CDR2: SGHTA and FQGNSA. Trimming took 3 bases from V and 5 from J, leaving 10 bases between them. The CDR3 sequence: CASSFLAVYGYTF. The CDR3 DNA is TGTGCCAGCAGCTTCTTAGCAGTTTATGGCTACACCTTC.

The chain combines TRBV6-5 with TRBJ2-7; 9 bases line up with TRBD1. The CDR3 spans 15 residues. The V gene end was trimmed by 2 bases and the J gene end by 5 bases; junction bases not matched to a gene: 7. Germline CDR1 MNHEY, CDR2 SVGAGI. The CDR3 loop reads CASSYIGTGLNEQYF. In DNA form, the CDR3 reads TGTGCCAGCAGTTACATCGGGACAGGGTTAAACGAGCAGTACTTC.

The rearrangement uses TRBV4-1 and TRBJ2-7; 9 bases are a match to TRBD1. The CDR3 has 16 residues. Germline V lookup: CDR1 MGHRA, CDR2 YSYEKL. V lost 2 bases to trimming and J lost 7 bases; unmatched junction nucleotides: 12. The CDR3 sequence: CASSQTQRDRVGEQYF. For the CDR3, the DNA is TGCGCCAGCAGCCAAACTCAAAGGGACAGGGTAGGAGAGCAGTACTTC.

This chain links TRBV7-9 with TRBJ2-5; D call uncertain. Trimming left V 4 bases short and J 4 bases short, with 7 bases between. Germline V gives CDR1 SEHNR, CDR2 FQNEAQ (reference sequence). CDR3 length: 12 amino acids. CDR3 coding DNA: TGTGCCAGCAGCTCGTCGAGAGAGACCCAGTACTTC. Its translation: CASSSSRETQYF.

This chain joins TRBV7-8 and TRBJ2-7; D is perhaps TRBD2 (7 bases). V was cut by 0 bases and J by 4 bases, with 10 bases left in between. CDR1 and CDR2 (germline): SGHVS, FQNEAQ. This CDR3 has 14 residues. The DNA of the CDR3 is TGTGCCAGCAGCTTAGCGGGGGGGCCTTACGAGCAGTACTTC. Translated, it gives CASSLAGGPYEQYF. The full variable domain, its missing parts supplied by reference TRBV7-8 and TRBJ2-7, is GAGVSQSPRYKVAKRGQDVALRCDPISGHVSLFWYQQALGQGPEFLTYFQNEAQLDKSGLPSDRFFAERPEGSVSTLKIQRTQQEDSAVYLCASSLAGGPYEQYFGPGTRLTVT.

This chain uses TRBV11-3 with TRBJ2-1; 7 bases align to TRBD2. Unmatched junction bases numbered 6, after V lost 1 base and J lost 0 bases. The CDR3 is 17 residues long. Germline loops: CDR1 SGHNT, CDR2 YENEEA. CDR3 sequence reads: CASSLGVPGGSYNEQFF. CDR3 in DNA: TGTGCCAGCAGCTTAGGGGTGCCGGGGGGCTCCTACAATGAGCAGTTCTTC.

V usage is TRBV19 and J usage is TRBJ2-5, with D possibly TRBD1 on 6 matching bases. Germline lookup yields CDR1 LNHDA and CDR2 SQIVND (reference sequence). Trimming removed 7 bases from V and 7 bases from J, with 22 bases in between. This CDR3 region has 15 residues. CDR3 amino acids: CASKLSRGPEGTQYF. The CDR3 region has the DNA TGTGCCAGTAAACTCAGCAGGGGTCCCGAGGGGACCCAGTACTTC.

The chain joins TRBV27 to TRBJ2-2; 10 bases agree with TRBD2. Trimming at V came to 4 bases and at J to 3 bases, leaving 14 bases not matched to a gene. In germline, CDR1 is MNHEY, CDR2 SMNVEV (reference sequence). The CDR3 loop spans 19 amino acids. The CDR3 DNA is TGTGCCAGCAGTTCGTGGAGGGAGCGGGGGGGCCCTGACACCGGGGAGCTGTTTTTT. This translates into CASSSWRERGGPDTGELFF.

The chain recombines TRBV25-1 with TRBJ1-3; 9 bases align to TRBD1. The CDR3 sequence is 14 residues long. Germline CDR1 and CDR2: MGHDK and SYGVNS. Unmatched junction bases numbered 0, after V lost 4 bases and J lost 2 bases. The CDR3 region is CASSGTGAGNTIYF. The CDR3, as DNA: TGTGCCAGCAGTGGGACAGGGGCTGGAAACACCATATATTTT. The full variable domain, with the rest looked up from reference TRBV25-1 and TRBJ1-3, is EADIYQTPRYLVIGTGKKITLECSQTMGHDKMYWYQQDPGMELHLIHYSYGVNSTEKGDLSSESTVSRIRTEHFPLTLESARPSHTSQYLCASSGTGAGNTIYFGEGSWLTVV.

V usage is TRBV5-5 and J usage is TRBJ2-3; tentative D call: TRBD1 (6 bases). Trimming took 2 bases from V and 1 from J, leaving 14 bases between them. From germline, CDR1 is SGHKS and CDR2 YYEKEE (reference sequence). This CDR3 spans 16 amino acids. CDR3 sequence (DNA): TGTGCCAGCAGCTTCGGTTGGGGGCCACGCACAGATACGCAGTATTTT. Translation gives CASSFGWGPRTDTQYF.

This chain uses TRBV19 with TRBJ2-3, with 8 bases aligning to TRBD2. The CDR3 runs to 15 residues. The V gene end was trimmed by 3 bases and the J gene end by 3 bases; junction bases not matched to a gene: 5. The V gene's germline CDR1 is LNHDA and CDR2 SQIVND (reference sequence). As DNA, the CDR3 is TGTGCCAGTAGTATCGGGAGGGGGGTGACAGATACGCAGTATTTT. Protein product: CASSIGRGVTDTQYF.